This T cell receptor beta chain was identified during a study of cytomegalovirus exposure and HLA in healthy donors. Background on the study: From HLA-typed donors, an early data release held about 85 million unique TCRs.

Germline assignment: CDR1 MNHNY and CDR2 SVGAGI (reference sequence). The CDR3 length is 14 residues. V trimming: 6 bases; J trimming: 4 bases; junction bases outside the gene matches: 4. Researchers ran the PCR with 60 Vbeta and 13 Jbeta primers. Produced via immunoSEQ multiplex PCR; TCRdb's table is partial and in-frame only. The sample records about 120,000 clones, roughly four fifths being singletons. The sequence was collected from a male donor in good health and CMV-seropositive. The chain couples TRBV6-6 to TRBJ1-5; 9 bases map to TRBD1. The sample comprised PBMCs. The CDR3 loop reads CASRQGTGNQPQHF. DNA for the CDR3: TGTGCCAGCAGGCAAGGGACAGGGAATCAGCCCCAGCATTTT.